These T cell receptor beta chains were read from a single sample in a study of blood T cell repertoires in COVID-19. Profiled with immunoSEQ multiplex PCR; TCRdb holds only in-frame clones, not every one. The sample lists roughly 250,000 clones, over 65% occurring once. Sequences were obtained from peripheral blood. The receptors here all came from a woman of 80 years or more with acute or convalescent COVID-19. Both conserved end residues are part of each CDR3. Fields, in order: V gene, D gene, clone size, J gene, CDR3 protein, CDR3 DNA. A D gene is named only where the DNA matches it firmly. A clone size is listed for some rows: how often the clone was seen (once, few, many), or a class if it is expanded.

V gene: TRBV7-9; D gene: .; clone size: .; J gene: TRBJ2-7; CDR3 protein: CASSLIQSEQYF; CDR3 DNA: TGTGCCAGCAGCTTGATTCAGTCCGAGCAGTACTTC
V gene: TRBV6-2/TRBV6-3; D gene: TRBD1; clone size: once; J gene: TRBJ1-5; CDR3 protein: CASSLSDRVGNQPQHF; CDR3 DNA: TGTGCCAGCAGCCTCTCGGACAGGGTGGGAAATCAGCCCCAGCATTTT
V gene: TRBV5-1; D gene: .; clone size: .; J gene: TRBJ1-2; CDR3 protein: CASPTENYGYTF; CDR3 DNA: TGCGCCAGCCCAACAGAGAACTATGGCTACACCTTC
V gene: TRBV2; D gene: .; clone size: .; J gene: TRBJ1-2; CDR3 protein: CASSVVGERGYTF; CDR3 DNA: TGTGCCAGCAGTGTTGTAGGAGAGCGCGGCTACACCTTC
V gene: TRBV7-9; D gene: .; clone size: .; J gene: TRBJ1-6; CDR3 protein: CASSLHSSPLHF; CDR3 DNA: TGTGCCAGCAGCTTACATTCCTCACCCCTCCACTTT
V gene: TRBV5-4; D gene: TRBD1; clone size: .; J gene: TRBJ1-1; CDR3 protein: CASSFRDRGKNTEAFF; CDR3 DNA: TGTGCCAGCAGCTTCCGGGACAGGGGAAAGAACACTGAAGCTTTCTTT
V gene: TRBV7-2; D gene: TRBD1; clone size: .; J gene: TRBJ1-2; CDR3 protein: CASSSHGTGRYNYGYTF; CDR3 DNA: TGTGCCAGCAGCTCCCACGGGACAGGGAGATATAACTATGGCTACACCTTC
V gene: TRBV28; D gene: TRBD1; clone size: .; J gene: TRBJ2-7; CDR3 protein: CASSFRDRVHEQYF; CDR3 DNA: TGTGCCAGCAGTTTCCGGGACAGGGTCCACGAGCAGTACTTC
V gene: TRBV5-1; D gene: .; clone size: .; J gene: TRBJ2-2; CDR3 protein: CASSSGGTVNTGELFF; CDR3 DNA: TGCGCCAGCAGCTCCGGCGGGACAGTGAACACCGGGGAGCTGTTTTTT
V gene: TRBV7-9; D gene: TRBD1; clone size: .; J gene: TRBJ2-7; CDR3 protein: CASSLRTGGVYEQYF; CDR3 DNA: TGTGCCAGCAGCTTAAGGACAGGGGGAGTGTACGAGCAGTACTTC
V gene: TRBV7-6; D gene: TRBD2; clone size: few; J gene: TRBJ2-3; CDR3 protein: CASSLVAGGPGSGTDTQYF; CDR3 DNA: TGTGCCAGCAGCTTAGTAGCGGGGGGTCCCGGGTCGGGCACAGATACGCAGTATTTT
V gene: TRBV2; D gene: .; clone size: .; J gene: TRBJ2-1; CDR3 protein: CASSVLLDNEQFF; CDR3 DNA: TGTGCCAGCAGTGTTCTATTAGACAATGAGCAGTTCTTC
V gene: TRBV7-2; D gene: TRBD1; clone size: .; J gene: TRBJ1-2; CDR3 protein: CASSPRTGGNYGYTF; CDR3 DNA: TGTGCCAGCAGCCCTAGGACAGGGGGCAACTATGGCTACACCTTC
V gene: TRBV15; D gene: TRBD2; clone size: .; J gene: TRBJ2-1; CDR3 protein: CATSRDRASGRNNEQFF; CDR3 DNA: TGTGCCACCAGCAGAGATAGGGCTAGCGGGAGGAATAATGAGCAGTTCTTC
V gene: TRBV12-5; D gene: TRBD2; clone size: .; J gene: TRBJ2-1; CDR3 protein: CASGLSLAGGGNNEQFF; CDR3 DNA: TGTGCTAGTGGTTTGAGCCTAGCGGGAGGAGGAAACAATGAGCAGTTCTTC
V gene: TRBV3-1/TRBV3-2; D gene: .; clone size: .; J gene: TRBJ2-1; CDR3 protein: CASSPRPLAAHEQFF; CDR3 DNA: TGTGCCAGCAGCCCAAGGCCACTAGCAGCCCATGAGCAGTTCTTC
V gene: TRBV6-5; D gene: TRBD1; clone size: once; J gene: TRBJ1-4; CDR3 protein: CASTPTGPNEKLFF; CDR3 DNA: TGTGCCAGCACCCCGACAGGGCCCAATGAAAAACTGTTTTTT
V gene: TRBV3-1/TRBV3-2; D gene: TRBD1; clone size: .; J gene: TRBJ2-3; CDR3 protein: CASSRQGSTDTQYF; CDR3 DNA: TGTGCCAGCAGCCGACAGGGGAGCACAGATACGCAGTATTTT
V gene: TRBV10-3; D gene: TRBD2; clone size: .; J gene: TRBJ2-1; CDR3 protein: CAIGTSGRLNEQFF; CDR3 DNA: TGTGCCATAGGGACTAGCGGGAGGTTAAATGAGCAGTTCTTC
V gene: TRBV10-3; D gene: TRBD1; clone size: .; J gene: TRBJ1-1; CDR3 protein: CAISSGQGAGTEAFF; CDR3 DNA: TGTGCCATCAGTTCGGGACAGGGGGCAGGAACTGAAGCTTTCTTT
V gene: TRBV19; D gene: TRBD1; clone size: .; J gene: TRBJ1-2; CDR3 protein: CASSTSDRGGYTF; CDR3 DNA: TGTGCCAGTAGTACATCTGACAGGGGCGGCTACACCTTC
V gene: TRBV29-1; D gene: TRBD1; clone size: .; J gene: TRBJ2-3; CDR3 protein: CSVQTGVGDTQYF; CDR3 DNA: TGCAGCGTCCAGACAGGGGTCGGAGATACGCAGTATTTT
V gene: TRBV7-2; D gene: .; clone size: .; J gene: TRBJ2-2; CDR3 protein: CASSLGMGSTGELFF; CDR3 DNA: TGTGCCAGCAGCTTAGGCATGGGGAGCACCGGGGAGCTGTTTTTT
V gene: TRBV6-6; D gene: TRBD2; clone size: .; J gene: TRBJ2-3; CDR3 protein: CASSSGTSSTDTQYF; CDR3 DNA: TGTGCCAGCAGTTCCGGGACTAGCAGCACAGATACGCAGTATTTT
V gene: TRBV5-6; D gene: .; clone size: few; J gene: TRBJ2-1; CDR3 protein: CASSSLSYNEQFF; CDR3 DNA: TGTGCCAGCAGCAGCCTTTCCTACAATGAGCAGTTCTTC
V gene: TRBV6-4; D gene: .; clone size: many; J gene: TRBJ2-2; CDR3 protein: CASSIQRNTGELFF; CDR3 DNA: TGTGCCAGCAGTATACAGAGGAACACCGGGGAGCTGTTTTTT
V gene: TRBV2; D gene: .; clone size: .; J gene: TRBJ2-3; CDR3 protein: CASSVDNTDTQYF; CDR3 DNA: TGTGCCAGCAGCGTGGACAACACAGATACGCAGTATTTT
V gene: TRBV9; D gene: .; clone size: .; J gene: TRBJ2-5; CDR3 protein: CASSVGVGGETQYF; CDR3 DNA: TGTGCCAGCAGCGTAGGTGTAGGGGGTGAGACCCAGTACTTC
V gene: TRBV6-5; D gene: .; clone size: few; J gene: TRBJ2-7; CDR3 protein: CASFEQTPYEQYF; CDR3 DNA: TGTGCCAGCTTTGAGCAGACTCCCTACGAGCAGTACTTC
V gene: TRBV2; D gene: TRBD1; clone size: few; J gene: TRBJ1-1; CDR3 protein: CASSLQGASEAFF; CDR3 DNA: TGTGCCAGCAGCCTACAGGGGGCGTCTGAAGCTTTCTTT
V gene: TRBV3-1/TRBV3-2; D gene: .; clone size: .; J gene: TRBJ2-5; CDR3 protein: CASSQGGPHDF; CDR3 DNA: TGTGCCAGCAGCCAAGGGGGCCCCCACGACTTC
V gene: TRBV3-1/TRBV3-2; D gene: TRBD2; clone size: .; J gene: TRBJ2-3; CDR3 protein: CASSPHRLAGRIDTQYF; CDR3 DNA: TGTGCCAGCAGCCCTCACCGACTAGCGGGACGAATAGATACGCAGTATTTT
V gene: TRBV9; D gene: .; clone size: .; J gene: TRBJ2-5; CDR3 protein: CASSVAGETQYF; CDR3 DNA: TGTGCCAGCAGCGTAGCAGGGGAGACCCAGTACTTC
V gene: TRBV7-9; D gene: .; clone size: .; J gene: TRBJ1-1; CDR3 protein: CASSLEGRERAFF; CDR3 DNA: TGTGCCAGCAGCTTAGAAGGACGGGAGAGAGCTTTCTTT
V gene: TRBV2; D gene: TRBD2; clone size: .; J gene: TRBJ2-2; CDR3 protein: CASSQLAGVSTGELFF; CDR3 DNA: TGTGCCAGCAGTCAACTAGCGGGAGTCAGCACCGGGGAGCTGTTTTTT
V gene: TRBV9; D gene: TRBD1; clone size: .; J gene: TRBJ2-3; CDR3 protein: CASNPQGDPGTDTQYF; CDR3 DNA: TGTGCCAGCAACCCTCAGGGGGACCCCGGCACAGATACGCAGTATTTT
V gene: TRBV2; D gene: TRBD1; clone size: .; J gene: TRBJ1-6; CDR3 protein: CASRVTGERSPLHF; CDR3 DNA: TGTGCCAGCAGGGTGACAGGGGAGAGATCACCCCTCCACTTT
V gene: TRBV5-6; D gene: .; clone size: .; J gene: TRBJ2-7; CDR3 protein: CASADRLSYEQYF; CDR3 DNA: TGTGCCAGCGCGGACAGATTAAGCTACGAGCAGTACTTC
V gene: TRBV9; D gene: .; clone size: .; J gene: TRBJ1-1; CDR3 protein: CASSVDEKWRPTEAFF; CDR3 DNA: TGTGCCAGCAGCGTAGACGAGAAGTGGAGGCCCACTGAAGCTTTCTTT
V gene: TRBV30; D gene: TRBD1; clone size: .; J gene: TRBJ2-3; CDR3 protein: CAWSVQGGTDTQYF; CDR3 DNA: TGTGCCTGGAGTGTACAGGGGGGCACAGATACGCAGTATTTT
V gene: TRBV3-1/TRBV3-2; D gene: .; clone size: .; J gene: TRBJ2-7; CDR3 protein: CASSPTWSSSYEQYF; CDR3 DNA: TGTGCCAGCAGCCCCACCTGGTCGAGCTCCTACGAGCAGTACTTC
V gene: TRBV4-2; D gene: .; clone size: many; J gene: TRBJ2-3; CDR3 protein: CASSPYEGTQYF; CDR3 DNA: TGTGCCAGCAGCCCCTACGAGGGTACGCAGTATTTT
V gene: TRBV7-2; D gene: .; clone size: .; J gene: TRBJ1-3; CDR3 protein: CASLRQPNSGNTIYF; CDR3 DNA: TGTGCCAGTTTACGACAGCCAAACTCTGGAAACACCATATATTTT
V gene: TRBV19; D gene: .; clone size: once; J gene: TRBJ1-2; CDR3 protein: CASRVGGNYGYTF; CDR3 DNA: TGTGCCAGTAGAGTGGGGGGGAACTATGGCTACACCTTC
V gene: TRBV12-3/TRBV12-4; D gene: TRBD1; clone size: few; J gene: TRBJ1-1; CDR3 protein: CASRRQGASEAFF; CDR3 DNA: TGTGCCAGCAGAAGACAGGGGGCGTCTGAAGCTTTCTTT
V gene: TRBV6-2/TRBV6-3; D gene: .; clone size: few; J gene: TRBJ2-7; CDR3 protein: CASSLRDISHEQYF; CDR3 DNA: TGTGCCAGCAGCCTCCGGGACATATCCCACGAGCAGTACTTC
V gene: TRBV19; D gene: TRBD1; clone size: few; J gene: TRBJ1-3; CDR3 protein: CASVPGGLSGNTIYF; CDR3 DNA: TGTGCCAGTGTCCCAGGGGGCCTCTCTGGAAACACCATATATTTT
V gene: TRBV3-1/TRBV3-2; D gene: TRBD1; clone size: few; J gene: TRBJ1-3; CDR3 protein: CASSQMRTGGNTIYF; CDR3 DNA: TGTGCCAGCAGCCAAATGCGGACAGGTGGAAACACCATATATTTT
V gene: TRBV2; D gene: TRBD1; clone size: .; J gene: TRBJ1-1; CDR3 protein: CASSPTTGGTEAFF; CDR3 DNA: TGTGCCAGCAGTCCAACCACAGGGGGCACTGAAGCTTTCTTT
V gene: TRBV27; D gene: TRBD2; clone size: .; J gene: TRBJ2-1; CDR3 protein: CASSFFGLAEHNEQFF; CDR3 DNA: TGTGCCAGCAGTTTCTTCGGACTAGCGGAGCACAATGAGCAGTTCTTC
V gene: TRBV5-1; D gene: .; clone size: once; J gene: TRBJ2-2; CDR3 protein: CASSSGTTNTGELFF; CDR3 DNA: TGCGCCAGCAGCTCCGGGACAACGAACACCGGGGAGCTGTTTTTT
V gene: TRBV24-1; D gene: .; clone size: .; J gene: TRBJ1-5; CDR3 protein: CATSDLQGPLYSNQPQHF; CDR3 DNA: TGTGCCACCAGTGATTTGCAGGGGCCGCTCTATAGCAATCAGCCCCAGCATTTT
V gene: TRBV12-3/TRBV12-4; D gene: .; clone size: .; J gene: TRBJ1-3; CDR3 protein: CASDTVSGNTIYF; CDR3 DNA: TGTGCCAGCGATACAGTCTCTGGAAACACCATATATTTT
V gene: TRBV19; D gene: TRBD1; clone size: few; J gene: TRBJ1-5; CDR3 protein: CASSPSNRGGSNQPQHF; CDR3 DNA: TGTGCCAGTAGCCCATCTAACAGGGGGGGAAGCAATCAGCCCCAGCATTTT
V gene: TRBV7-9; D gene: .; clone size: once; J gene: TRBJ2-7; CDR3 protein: CASSGTSIGSGYEQYF; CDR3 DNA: TGTGCCAGCAGCGGCACCTCAATCGGGAGCGGCTACGAGCAGTACTTC
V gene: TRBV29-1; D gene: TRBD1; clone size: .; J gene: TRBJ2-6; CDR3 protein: CSVETGGGGANVLTF; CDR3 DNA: TGCAGCGTTGAAACAGGGGGAGGCGGGGCCAACGTCCTGACTTTC
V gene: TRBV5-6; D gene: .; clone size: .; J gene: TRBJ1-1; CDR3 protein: CASSPTGRNTEAFF; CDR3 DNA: TGTGCCAGCAGCCCGACAGGTCGGAACACTGAAGCTTTCTTT
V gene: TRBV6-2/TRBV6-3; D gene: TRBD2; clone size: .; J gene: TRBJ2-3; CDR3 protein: CASSNLAGYTDTQYF; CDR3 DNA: TGTGCCAGCAGCAACTTAGCGGGATACACAGATACGCAGTATTTT